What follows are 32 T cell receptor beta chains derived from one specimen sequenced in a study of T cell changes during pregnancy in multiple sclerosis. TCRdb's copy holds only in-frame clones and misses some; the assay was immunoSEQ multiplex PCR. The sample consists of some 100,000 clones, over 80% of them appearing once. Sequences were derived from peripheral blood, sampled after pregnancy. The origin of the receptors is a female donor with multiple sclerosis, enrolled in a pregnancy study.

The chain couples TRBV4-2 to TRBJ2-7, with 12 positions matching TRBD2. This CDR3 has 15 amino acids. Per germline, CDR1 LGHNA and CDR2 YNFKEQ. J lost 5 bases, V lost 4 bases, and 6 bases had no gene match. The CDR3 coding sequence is TGTGCCAGCAGCCCCCTAGCGGGAGGGCCCCACGAGCAGTACTTC. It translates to CASSPLAGGPHEQYF.

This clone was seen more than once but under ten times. This CDR3 is CASRTLDRVGSPLHF. In nucleotides, the CDR3 is TGTGCCAGTAGAACCTTAGACAGAGTCGGTTCACCCCTCCACTTT. The chain uses TRBV19 and TRBJ1-6; maybe TRBD1 (5 bases). Germline V gene lookup returns CDR1 LNHDA and CDR2 SQIVND (reference sequence). The CDR3 length is 15 residues. V dropped 6 bases and J dropped 9 bases, with 18 bases sitting between them.

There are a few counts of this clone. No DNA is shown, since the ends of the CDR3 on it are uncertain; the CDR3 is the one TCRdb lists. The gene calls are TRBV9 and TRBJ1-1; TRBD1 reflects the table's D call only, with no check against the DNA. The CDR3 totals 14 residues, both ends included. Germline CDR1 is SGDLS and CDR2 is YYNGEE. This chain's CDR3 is CASSVGRGTGGTFF.

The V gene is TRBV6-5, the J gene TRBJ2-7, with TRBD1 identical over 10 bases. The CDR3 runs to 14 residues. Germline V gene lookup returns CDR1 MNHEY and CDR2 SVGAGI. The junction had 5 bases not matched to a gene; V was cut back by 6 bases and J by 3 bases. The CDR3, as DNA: TGTGCCAGCAGCGGCCGGGACAGGGGCTACGAGCAGTACTTC. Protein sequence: CASSGRDRGYEQYF.

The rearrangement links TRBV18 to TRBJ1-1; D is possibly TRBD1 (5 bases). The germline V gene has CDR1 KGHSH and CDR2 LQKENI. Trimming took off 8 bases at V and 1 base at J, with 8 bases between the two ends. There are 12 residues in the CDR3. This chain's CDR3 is CASATGNTEAFF. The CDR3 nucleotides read TGTGCCAGCGCCACAGGGAACACTGAAGCTTTCTTT.

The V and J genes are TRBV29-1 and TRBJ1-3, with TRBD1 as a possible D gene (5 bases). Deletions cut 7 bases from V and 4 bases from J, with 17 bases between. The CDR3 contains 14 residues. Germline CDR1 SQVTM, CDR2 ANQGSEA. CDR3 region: CSAGGRLRGNTIYF. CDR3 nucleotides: TGCAGCGCGGGGGGGAGGCTTAGGGGAAACACCATATATTTT.

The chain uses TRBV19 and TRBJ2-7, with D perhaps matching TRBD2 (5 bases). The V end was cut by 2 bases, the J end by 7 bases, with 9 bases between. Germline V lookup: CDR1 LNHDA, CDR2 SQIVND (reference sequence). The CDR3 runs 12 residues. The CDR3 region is CASSIIGREQYF. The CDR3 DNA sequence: TGTGCCAGTAGTATAATTGGGAGAGAGCAGTACTTC.

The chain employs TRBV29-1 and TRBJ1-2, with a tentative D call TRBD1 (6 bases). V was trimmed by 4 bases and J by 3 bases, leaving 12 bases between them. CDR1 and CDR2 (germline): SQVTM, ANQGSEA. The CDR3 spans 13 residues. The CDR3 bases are TGCAGCGTTGGGAGACAGGAGGACTATGGCTACACCTTC. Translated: CSVGRQEDYGYTF.

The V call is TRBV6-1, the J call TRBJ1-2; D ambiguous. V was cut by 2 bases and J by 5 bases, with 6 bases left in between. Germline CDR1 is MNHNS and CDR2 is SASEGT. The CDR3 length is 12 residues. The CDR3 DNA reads TGTGCCAGCAGTGAAAACACATATGGCTACACCTTC. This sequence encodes CASSENTYGYTF.

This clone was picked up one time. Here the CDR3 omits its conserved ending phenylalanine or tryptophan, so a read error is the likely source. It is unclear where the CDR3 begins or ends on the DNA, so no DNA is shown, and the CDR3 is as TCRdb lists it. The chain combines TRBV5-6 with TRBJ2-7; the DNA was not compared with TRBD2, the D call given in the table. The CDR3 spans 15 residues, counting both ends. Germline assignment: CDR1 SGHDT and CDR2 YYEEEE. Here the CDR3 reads CASSRTSIAKRESFI.

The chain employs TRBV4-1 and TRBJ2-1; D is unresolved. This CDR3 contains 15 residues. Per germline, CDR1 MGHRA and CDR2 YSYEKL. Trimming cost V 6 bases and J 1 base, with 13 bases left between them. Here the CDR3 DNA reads TGCGCCAGCAGTCCACCGACTGGGTCCTACAATGAGCAGTTCTTC. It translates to CASSPPTGSYNEQFF.

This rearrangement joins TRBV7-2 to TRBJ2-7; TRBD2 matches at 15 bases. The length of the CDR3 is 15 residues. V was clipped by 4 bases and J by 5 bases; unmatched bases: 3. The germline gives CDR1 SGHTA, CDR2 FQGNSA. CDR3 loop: CASSSGLAGGNEQYF. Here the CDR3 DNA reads TGTGCCAGCAGCTCCGGACTAGCGGGAGGGAACGAGCAGTACTTC.

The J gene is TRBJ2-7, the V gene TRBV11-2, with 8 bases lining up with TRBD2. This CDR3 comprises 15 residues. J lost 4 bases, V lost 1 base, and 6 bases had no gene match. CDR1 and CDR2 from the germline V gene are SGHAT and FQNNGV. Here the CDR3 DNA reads TGTGCCAGCAGCTTAGCCCCCGGGACTAGGTACGAGCAGTACTTC. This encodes CASSLAPGTRYEQYF.

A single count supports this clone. In nucleotides, the CDR3 is TGTGCCTGGACAGGACAGGGGGCCCCCTATGGCTACACCTTC. Translation: CAWTGQGAPYGYTF. The chain recombines TRBV30 with TRBJ1-2, with TRBD1 matching 11 bases. V was pared by 4 bases and J by 4 bases, with 5 bases of the junction left unmatched. CDR3 length: 14 amino acids. The germline V gene encodes CDR1 GTSNPN and CDR2 SVGIG (reference sequence).

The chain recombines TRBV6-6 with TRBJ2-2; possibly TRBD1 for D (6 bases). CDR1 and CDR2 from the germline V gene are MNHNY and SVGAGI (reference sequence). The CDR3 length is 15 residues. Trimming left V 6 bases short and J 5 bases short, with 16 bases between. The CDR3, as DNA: TGTGCCAGCAGGGGCCAGGGGCGGAGAACCGGGGAGCTGTTTTTT. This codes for CASRGQGRRTGELFF.

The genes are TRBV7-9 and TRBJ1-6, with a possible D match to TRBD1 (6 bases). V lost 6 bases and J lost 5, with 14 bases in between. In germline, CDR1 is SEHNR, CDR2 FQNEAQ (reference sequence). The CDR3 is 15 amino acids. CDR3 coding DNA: TGTGCCAGCAGGAAAATCGGACAGAATAATTCACCCCTCCACTTT. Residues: CASRKIGQNNSPLHF.

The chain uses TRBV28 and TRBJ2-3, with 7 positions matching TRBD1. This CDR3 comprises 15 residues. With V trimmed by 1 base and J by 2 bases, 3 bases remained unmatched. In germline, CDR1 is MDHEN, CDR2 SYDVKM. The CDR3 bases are TGTGCCAGCAGTTTATTCGGGACAGACACAGATACGCAGTATTTT. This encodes CASSLFGTDTDTQYF.

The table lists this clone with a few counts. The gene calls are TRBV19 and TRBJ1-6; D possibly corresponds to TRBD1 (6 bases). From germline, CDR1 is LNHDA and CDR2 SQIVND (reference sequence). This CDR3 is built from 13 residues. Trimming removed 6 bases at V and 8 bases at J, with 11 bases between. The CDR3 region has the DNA TGTGCCAGTAGAGACCGGACAGATTCACCCCTCCACTTT. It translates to CASRDRTDSPLHF.

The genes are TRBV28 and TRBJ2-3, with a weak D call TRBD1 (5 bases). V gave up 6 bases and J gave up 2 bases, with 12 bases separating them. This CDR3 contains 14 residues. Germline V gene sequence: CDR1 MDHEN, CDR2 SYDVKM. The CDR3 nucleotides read TGTGCCAGCAGCGAACTACAGGCCACAGATACGCAGTATTTT. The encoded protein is CASSELQATDTQYF.

CDR3 nucleotide sequence: TGTGCCAGTAGTTTTCCAGTTGGGACAAGGGGATTACAGCCCCAGCATTTT. Translated: CASSFPVGTRGLQPQHF. This chain links TRBV19 with TRBJ1-5; possible D gene TRBD1, 6 bases. The length of the CDR3 is 17 residues. The germline V gene has CDR1 LNHDA and CDR2 SQIVND (reference sequence). Trimming stripped 5 bases from V and 7 bases from J, with 24 bases between.

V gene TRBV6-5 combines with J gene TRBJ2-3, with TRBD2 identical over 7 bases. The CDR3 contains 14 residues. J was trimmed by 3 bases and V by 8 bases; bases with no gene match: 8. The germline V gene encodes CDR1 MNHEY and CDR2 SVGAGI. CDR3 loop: CASRAGLWTDTQYF. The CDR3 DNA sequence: TGTGCCAGCCGAGCGGGATTGTGGACAGATACGCAGTATTTT.

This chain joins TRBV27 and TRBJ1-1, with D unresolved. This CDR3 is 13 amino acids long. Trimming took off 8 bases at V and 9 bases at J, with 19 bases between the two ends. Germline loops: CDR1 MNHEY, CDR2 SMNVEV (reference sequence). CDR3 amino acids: CASHASTLTKAFF. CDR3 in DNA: TGTGCCAGCCACGCTAGCACGCTAACAAAAGCTTTCTTT.

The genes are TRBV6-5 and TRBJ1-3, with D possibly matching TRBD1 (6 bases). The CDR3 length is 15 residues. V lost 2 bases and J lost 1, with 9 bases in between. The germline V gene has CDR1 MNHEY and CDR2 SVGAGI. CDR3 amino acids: CASSYGGASGNTIYF. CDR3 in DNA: TGTGCCAGCAGTTACGGGGGGGCTTCTGGAAACACCATATATTTT.

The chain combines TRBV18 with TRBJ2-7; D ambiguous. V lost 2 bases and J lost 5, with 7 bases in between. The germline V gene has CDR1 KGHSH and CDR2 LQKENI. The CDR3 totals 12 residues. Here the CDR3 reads CASSPDKNEQYF. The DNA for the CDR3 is TGTGCCAGCTCACCAGACAAGAACGAGCAGTACTTC.

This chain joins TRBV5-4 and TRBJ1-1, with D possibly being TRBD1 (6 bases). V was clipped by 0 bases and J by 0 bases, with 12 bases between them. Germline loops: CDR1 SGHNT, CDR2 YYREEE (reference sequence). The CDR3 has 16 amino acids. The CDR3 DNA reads TGTGCCAGCAGCTTGGGGGACAAGGTCATGAACACTGAAGCTTTCTTT. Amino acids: CASSLGDKVMNTEAFF.

The CDR3 DNA sequence: TGTGCCAGCAGGGACAGGGGTCGTGGCTACACCTTC. This codes for CASRDRGRGYTF. J is TRBJ1-2 and V is TRBV6-5; 9 positions agree with TRBD1. Trimming removed 6 bases from V and 7 bases from J; junction bases left unmatched: 3. Germline V lookup: CDR1 MNHEY, CDR2 SVGAGI. This CDR3 has 12 amino acids.

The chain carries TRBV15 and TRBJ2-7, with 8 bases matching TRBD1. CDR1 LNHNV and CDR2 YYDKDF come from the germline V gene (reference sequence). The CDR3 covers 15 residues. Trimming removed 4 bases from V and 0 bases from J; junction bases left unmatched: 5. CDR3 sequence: CATSTDRGPSYEQYF. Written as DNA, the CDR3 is TGTGCCACCAGCACCGACAGGGGCCCCTCCTACGAGCAGTACTTC.

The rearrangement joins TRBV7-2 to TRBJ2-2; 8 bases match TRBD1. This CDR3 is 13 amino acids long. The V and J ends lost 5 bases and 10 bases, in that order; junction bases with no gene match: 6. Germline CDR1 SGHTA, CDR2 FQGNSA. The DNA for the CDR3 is TGTGCCAGCAGCGAATACAGGGGGGTGGAGCTGTTTTTT. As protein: CASSEYRGVELFF.

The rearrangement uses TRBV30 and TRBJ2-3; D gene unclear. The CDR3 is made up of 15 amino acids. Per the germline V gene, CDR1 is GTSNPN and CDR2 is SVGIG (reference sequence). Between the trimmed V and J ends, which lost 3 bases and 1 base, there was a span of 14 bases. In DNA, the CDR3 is TGTGCCTGGAGAGTGGGCCCTTCGGGCACAGATACGCAGTATTTT. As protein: CAWRVGPSGTDTQYF.

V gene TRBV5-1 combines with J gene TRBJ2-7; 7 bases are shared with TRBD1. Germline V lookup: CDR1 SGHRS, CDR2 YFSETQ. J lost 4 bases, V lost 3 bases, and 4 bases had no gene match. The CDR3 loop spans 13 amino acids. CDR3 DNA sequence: TGCGCCAGCAGCTCGGGACAGAATTACGAGCAGTACTTC. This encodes CASSSGQNYEQYF.

DNA of the CDR3: TGTGCCAGCAGTTCCTTCCCCACTTCCTCCTACGAGCAGTACTTC. This sequence encodes CASSSFPTSSYEQYF. V usage is TRBV6-5 and J usage is TRBJ2-7; D remains ambiguous. Per germline, CDR1 MNHEY and CDR2 SVGAGI. The CDR3 length is 15 residues. V was trimmed by 4 bases and J by 0 bases, leaving 13 bases between them.

Here the CDR3 DNA reads TGTGCCAGCAACGACAGGTCGGTCACTGAAGCTTTCTTT. Residues: CASNDRSVTEAFF. The chain recombines TRBV5-4 with TRBJ1-1, with a possible D match to TRBD1 (6 bases). CDR3 length: 13 amino acids. V lost 6 bases and J lost 4, with 13 bases in between. Germline CDR1 reads SGHNT; CDR2 reads YYREEE (reference sequence).